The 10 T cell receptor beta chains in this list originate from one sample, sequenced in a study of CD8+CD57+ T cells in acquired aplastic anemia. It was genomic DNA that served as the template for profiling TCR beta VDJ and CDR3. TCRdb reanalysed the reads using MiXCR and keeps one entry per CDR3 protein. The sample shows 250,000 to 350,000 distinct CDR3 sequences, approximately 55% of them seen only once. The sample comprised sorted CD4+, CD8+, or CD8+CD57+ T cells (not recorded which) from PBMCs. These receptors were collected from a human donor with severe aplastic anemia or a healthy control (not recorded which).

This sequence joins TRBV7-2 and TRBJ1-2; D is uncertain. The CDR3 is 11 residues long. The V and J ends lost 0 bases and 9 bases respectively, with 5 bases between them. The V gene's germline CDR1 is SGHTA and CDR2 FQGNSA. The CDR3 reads CASSLAPSYTF. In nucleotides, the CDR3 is TGTGCCAGCAGCTTAGCCCCCAGCTACACCTTC.

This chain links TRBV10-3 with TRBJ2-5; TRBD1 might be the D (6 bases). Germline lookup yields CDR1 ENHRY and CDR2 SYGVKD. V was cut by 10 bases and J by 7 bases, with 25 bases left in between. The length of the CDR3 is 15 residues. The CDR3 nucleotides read TGTGCCACAAATAGGACCGGGACACCCGACAGGACCCAGTACTTC. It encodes CATNRTGTPDRTQYF.

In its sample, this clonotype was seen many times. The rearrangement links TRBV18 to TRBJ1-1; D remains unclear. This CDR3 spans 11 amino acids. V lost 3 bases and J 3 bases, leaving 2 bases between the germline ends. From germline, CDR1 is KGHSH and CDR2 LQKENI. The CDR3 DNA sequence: TGTGCCAGCTCACCGGACACTGAAGCTTTCTTT. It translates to CASSPDTEAFF.

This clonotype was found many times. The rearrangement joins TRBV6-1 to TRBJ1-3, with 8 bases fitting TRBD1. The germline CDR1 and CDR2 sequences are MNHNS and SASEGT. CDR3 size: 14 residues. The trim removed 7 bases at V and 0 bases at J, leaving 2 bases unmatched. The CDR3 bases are TGTGCCAGCATCCAGGGGGCCTCTGGAAACACCATATATTTT. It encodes CASIQGASGNTIYF.

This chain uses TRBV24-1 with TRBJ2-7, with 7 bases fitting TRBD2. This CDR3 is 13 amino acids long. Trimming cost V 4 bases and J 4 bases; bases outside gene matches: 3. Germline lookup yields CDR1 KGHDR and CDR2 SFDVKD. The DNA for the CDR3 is TGTGCCACCAGTGAAGGGGAGGGGTACGAGCAGTACTTC. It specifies CATSEGEGYEQYF.

CDR3 sequence reads: CASSWRTGGETQYF. The CDR3 bases are TGTGCCAGCAGCTGGAGGACAGGGGGCGAGACCCAGTACTTC. V usage is TRBV7-2 and J usage is TRBJ2-5; 11 nucleotides match TRBD1. The length of the CDR3 is 14 residues. Germline V gene sequence: CDR1 SGHTA, CDR2 FQGNSA. The trim removed 4 bases at V and 5 bases at J, leaving 3 bases unmatched.

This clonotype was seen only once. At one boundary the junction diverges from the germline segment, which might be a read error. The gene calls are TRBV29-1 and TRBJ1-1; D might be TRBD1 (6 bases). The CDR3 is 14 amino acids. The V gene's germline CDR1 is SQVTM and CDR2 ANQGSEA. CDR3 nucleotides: TGCAGCGTTGAAGTAAGGGGGTTCGTCAGCGACGGGGATTTT. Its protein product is CSVEVRGFVSDGDF. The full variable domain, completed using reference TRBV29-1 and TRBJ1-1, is SAVISQKPSRDICQRGTSLTIQCQVDSQVTMMFWYRQQPGQSLTLIATANQGSEATYESGFVIDKFPISRPNLTFSTLTVSNMSPEDSSIYLCSVEVRGFVSDGDFGQGTRLTVV.

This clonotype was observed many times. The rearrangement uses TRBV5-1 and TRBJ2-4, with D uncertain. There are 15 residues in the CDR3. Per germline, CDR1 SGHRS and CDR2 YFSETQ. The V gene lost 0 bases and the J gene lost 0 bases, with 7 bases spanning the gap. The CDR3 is CASSLGMTAKNIQYF. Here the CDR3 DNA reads TGCGCCAGCAGCTTGGGGATGACAGCCAAAAACATTCAGTACTTC.

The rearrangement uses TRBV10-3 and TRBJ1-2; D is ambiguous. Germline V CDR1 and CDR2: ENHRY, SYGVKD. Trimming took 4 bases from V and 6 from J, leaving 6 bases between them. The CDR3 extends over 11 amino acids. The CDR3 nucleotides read TGTGCCATCAGTGCTGGGGATGGCTACACCTTC. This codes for CAISAGDGYTF.

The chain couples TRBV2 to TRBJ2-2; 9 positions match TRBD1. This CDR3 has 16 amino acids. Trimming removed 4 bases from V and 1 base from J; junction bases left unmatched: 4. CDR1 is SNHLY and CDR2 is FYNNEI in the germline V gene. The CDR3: CASSAQGAKNTGELFF. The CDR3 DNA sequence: TGTGCCAGCAGTGCACAGGGGGCTAAGAACACCGGGGAGCTGTTTTTT.